This T cell receptor beta chain was identified during a study of beta chain features in type 1 diabetes. Across the study: Patients did not differ from healthy donors in age, gender or cell yield.

Study-level points and caveats: In all four CD4+ subsets, TCRB CDR3 length was significantly, moderately reduced in type 1 diabetes. Among patients, naive, central memory and Treg TCRB repertoires appeared more similar than among healthy donors.

V shed 1 base and J shed 0 bases, with 10 bases lying between them. The CDR3 has 16 residues. Germline-derived CDR1 and CDR2 are KGHSH and LQKENI. This clone was picked up a small number of times. Its antigen is unidentified. The study reverse transcribed the entire isolated RNA, so it sequenced expressed TCRB transcripts. Read counts averaged roughly 3.7 million for samples of naive, central memory and regulatory T cells. Data came from immunoSEQ multiplex PCR; TCRdb stores just in-frame clones and leaves some out. In the table there are fewer than 450,000 clones, 13% of which are singletons. The sample was naive CD4+ T cells from blood. The chain couples TRBV18 to TRBJ2-1, with D hard to call. This receptor was obtained from a woman aged 18-29 years with type 1 diabetes. CDR3 bases: TGTGCCAGCTCACCACAATCCTCCAGCTCCTACAATGAGCAGTTCTTC. Translating gives CASSPQSSSSYNEQFF.